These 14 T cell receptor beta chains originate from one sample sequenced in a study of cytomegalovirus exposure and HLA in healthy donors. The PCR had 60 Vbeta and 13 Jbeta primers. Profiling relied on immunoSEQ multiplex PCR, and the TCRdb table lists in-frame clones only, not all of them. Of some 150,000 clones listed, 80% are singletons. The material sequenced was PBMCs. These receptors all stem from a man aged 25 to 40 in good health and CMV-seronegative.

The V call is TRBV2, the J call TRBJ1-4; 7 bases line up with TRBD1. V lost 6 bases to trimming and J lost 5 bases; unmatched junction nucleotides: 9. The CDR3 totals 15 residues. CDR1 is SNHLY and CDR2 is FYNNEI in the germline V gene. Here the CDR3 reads CASSLRDRSNEKLFF. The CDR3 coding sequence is TGTGCCAGCAGCCTCCGGGACAGATCAAATGAAAAACTGTTTTTT.

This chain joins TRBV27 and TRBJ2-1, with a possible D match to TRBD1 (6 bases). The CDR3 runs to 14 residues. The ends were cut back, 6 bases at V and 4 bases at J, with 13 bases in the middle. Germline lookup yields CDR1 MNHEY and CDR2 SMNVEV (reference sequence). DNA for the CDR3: TGTGCCAGCAGCCAGGGGAGTACTTACAATGAGCAGTTCTTC. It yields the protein CASSQGSTYNEQFF.

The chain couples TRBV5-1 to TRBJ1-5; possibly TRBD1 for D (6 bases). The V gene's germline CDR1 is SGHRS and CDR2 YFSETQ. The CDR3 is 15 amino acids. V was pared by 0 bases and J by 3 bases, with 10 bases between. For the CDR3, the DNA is TGCGCCAGCAGCTTGGAGGACAGACCCAATCAGCCCCAGCATTTT. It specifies CASSLEDRPNQPQHF.

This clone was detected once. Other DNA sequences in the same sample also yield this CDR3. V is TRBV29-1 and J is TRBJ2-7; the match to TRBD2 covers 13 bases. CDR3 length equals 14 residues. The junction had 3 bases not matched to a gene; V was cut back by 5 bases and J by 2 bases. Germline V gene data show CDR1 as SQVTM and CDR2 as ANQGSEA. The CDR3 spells CSVRTSGGTYEQYF. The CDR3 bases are TGCAGCGTTAGGACTAGCGGGGGAACCTACGAGCAGTACTTC.

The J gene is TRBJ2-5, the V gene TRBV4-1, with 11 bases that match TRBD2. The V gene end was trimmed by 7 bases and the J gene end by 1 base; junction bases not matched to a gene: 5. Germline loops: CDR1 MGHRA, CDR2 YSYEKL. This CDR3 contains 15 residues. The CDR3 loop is CASTLLAGVQETQYF. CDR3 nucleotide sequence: TGCGCCAGCACTTTACTAGCGGGGGTCCAAGAGACCCAGTACTTC.

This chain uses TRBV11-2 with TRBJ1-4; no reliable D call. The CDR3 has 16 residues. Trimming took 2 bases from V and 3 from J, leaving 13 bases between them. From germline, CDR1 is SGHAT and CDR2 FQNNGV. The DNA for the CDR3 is TGTGCCAGCAGCTTACAAGGGAGGCAGGCTAATGAAAAACTGTTTTTT. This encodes CASSLQGRQANEKLFF.

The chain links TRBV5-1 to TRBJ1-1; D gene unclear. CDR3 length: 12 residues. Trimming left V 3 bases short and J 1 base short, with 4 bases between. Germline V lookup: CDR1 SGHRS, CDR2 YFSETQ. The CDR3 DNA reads TGCGCCAGCAGCTCAGAGAACACTGAAGCTTTCTTT. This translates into CASSSENTEAFF.

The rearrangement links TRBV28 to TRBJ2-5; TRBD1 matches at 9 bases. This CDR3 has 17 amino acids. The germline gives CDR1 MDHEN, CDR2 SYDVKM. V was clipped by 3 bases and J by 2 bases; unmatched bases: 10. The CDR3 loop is CASSFPTQGARQETQYF. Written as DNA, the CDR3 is TGTGCCAGCAGTTTCCCTACACAGGGGGCGAGGCAAGAGACCCAGTACTTC.

CDR3 residues: CASRKAGVYEQYF. For the CDR3, the DNA is TGTGCCAGCAGAAAAGCGGGAGTATACGAGCAGTACTTC. The chain uses TRBV6-5 and TRBJ2-7, with TRBD2 matching 8 bases. The J segment lost 4 bases and the V segment lost 6 bases, leaving 5 bases of the junction unmatched. This CDR3 contains 13 residues. Germline V CDR1 and CDR2: MNHEY, SVGAGI.

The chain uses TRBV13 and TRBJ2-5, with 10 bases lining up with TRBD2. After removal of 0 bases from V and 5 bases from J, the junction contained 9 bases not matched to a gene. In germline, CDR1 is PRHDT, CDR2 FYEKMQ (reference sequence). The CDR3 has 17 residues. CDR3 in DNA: TGTGCCAGCAGCTTAGGACCCGGACTAGCGGTTGGTGAGACCCAGTACTTC. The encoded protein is CASSLGPGLAVGETQYF. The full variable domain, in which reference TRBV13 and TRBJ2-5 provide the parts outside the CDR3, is AAGVIQSPRHLIKEKRETATLKCYPIPRHDTVYWYQQGPGQDPQFLISFYEKMQSDKGSIPDRFSAQQFSDYHSELNMSSLELGDSALYFCASSLGPGLAVGETQYFGPGTRLLVL.

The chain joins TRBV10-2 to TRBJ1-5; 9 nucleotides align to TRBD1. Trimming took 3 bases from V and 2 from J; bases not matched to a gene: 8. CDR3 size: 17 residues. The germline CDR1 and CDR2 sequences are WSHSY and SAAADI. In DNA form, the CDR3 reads TGCGCCAGCAGTGATCCCCACCGGACAGGGGGCAATCAGCCCCAGCATTTT. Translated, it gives CASSDPHRTGGNQPQHF.

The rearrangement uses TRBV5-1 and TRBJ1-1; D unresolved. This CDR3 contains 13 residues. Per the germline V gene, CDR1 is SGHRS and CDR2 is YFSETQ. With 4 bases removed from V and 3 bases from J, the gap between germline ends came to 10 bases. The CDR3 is CASSPPPHTEAFF. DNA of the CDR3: TGCGCCAGCAGCCCTCCCCCCCACACTGAAGCTTTCTTT. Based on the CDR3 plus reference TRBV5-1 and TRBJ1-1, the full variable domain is KAGVTQTPRYLIKTRGQQVTLSCSPISGHRSVSWYQQTPGQGLQFLFEYFSETQRNKGNFPGRFSGRQFSNSRSEMNVSTLELGDSALYLCASSPPPHTEAFFGQGTRLTVV.

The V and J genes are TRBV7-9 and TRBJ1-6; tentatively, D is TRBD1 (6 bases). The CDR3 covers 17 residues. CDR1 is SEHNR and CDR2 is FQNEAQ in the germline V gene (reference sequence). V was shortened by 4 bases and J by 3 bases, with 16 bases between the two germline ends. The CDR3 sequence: CASSSIQGWGYNSPLHF. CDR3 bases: TGTGCCAGCAGCTCGATACAGGGATGGGGCTATAATTCACCCCTCCACTTT.

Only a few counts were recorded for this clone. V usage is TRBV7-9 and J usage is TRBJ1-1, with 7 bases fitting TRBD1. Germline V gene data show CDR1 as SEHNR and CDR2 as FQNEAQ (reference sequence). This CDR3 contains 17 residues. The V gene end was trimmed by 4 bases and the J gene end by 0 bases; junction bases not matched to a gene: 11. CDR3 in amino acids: CASSSTGVRVLNTEAFF. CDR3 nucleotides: TGTGCCAGCAGCTCAACAGGGGTCAGAGTTTTGAACACTGAAGCTTTCTTT.